This T cell receptor (beta chain) was sequenced during a study of blood T cell repertoires in COVID-19 (dated by TCRdb to the early 2020s). For context, the study as a whole: Collaborator samples came from the United States, Italy and Spain and covered acute and convalescent phases of COVID-19. The prospective study material was composed of cDNA or gDNA derived from T cells, B-cell-depleted T cells, or PBMCs. The dataset comprised deeply sampled blood TCRbeta repertoires from subjects exposed to, actively infected with, or recovered from COVID-19. The repertoires were made available in a free public database intended to serve as a resource for research on the immune response to SARS-CoV-2. The samples were drawn from the first 160 participants of the ongoing ImmuneRACE study and from over 950 subjects provided by 6 global collaborators. A de-identified subject ID, COVID-19 status, age in years and sex were almost always included in the sample metadata. HLA class I and class II types, where available, came from metadata supplied by the sample provider rather than from assay-based typing.

Study-wide conclusions, independent of this receptor: Clinical and demographic metadata were provided uncurated, with the amount varying by source and participant.

Note on this clone: There is no known antigen for this receptor. No much larger clone exists at a distance of one base, and base qualities are not known.

The immunoSEQ Assay, a bias-controlled multiplex PCR, was used to amplify TCRbeta CDR3 regions from genomic DNA. On the study's bioinformatics: Nucleated cell counts per sample were estimated from amplification of reference gene primers within the assay. Sequence reads were collapsed and filtered to measure the absolute abundance of every unique TCRbeta CDR3 rearrangement. For each sample, productive Simpson clonality was calculated as the square root of Simpson's diversity index over productive rearrangements. TCRdb limited this immuneACCESS table to in-frame rearrangements with V and J called. A share of clones is missing; checked studies link under half to unresolved V genes, and the rest is unexplained. The V and J calls and the clone size are those of that table, but D and trimming were determined from the DNA. The sample table lists 200,000 to 250,000 clones, approximately 80% of them with a count of one. The ten largest clones capture 7.5% to 10% of the sample.

In the prospective study, participants were about 18 to 90 years old, resided in about two dozen geographic areas of the United States, and were enrolled through a virtual design. Cohort assignment in the prospective study relied on participant-reported clinical history from a screening survey and a study questionnaire. Recovered participants in ImmuneRACE Cohort 3 were defined as having two consecutive negative NP/OP PCR tests, clearance from a healthcare professional, or resolution of symptoms. In the prospective study, whole blood, serum and a nasopharyngeal or oropharyngeal swab were collected from each participant by mobile phlebotomists. Prospective study participants could optionally give additional blood draws and questionnaires over a roughly 2-month period. Prospective study blood samples were shipped either frozen or at room temperature before DNA extraction. The receptor comes from a man in his forties who had recovered from COVID-19. Sequenced sample: PBMCs or T cells enriched from blood (not recorded which).

The CDR3 reads CASSGAGTRLNNEQFF. At the DNA level, the sequence is TGTGCCAGCAGCGGGGCCGGGACTAGGCTAAACAATGAGCAGTTCTTC. Recombination connected TRBV7-2 to TRBJ2-1; a stretch of 8 junction bases matches TRBD2. The CDR3 has 16 amino acids, counting the end cysteine and phenylalanine. The read is trimmed to its CDR3 DNA, 48 bases read in frame from base 1. The junction shows trimming of 5 bases on V and 5 bases on J, and the gene matches do not reach 11 bases of it. Per the germline V gene, SGHTA is the CDR1 and FQGNSA is the CDR2.